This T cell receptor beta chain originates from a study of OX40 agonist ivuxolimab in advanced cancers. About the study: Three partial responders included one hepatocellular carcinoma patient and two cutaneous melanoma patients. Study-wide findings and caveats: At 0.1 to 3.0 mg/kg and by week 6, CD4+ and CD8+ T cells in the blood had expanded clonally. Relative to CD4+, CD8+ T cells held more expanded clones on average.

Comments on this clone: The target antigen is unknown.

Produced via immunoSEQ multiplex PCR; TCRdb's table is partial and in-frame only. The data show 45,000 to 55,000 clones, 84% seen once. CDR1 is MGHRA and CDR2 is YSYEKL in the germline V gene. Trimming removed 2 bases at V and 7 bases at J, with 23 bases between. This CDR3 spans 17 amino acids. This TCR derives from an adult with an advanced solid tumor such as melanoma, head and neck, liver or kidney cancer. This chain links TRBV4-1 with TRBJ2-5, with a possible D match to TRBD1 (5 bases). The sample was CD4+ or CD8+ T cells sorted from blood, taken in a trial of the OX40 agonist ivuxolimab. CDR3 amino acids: CASSQSKGGAGMGTQYF. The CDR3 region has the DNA TGCGCCAGCAGCCAAAGCAAGGGCGGAGCAGGGATGGGGACCCAGTACTTC.